A selection of T cell receptor beta chains follows, all from one sample in a study of T-cell reconstitution after alpha-beta-depleted transplantation in children. MiXCR was run by TCRdb on the PCR reads, yielding one entry per CDR3 protein. The sample records a few hundred thousand distinct CDR3 sequences, under 30% being singletons. The starting material was PBMCs, obtained before TCRalphabeta/CD19-depleted stem cell transplant. These receptors were collected from a girl under 10 years old with Fanconi anemia, due to receive a stem cell transplant. The CDR3 runs from the conserved cysteine through the conserved F or W. The D gene is left open where the match is weak. Where a row states a size, it is once, few, many or the class of an expanded clone; other rows omit it.

J gene	V gene	D gene	clone size	CDR3 protein	CDR3 DNA
TRBJ2-1	TRBV5-1	NA	few	CASSLAGTEQFF	TGCGCCAGCAGCTTGGCCGGGACAGAGCAGTTCTTC
TRBJ2-5	TRBV11-2	TRBD2	NA	CASSSRVLAGQSETQYF	TGTGCCAGCAGCTCTAGAGTCCTAGCGGGACAGTCAGAGACCCAGTACTTC
TRBJ1-5	TRBV20-1	NA	many	CSAPGNFWDQPQHF	TGCAGTGCCCCAGGGAATTTTTGGGACCAGCCCCAGCATTTT
TRBJ1-1	TRBV20-1	NA	NA	CSVRTFLEAFF	TGCAGTGTCCGAACATTCTTAGAAGCTTTCTTT
TRBJ2-5	TRBV12-3/TRBV12-4	NA	many	CASSNRQAGTQYF	TGTGCCAGCAGTAACAGACAGGCGGGGACCCAGTACTTC
TRBJ2-1	TRBV6-5	TRBD2	NA	CASSYWGLAGANEQFF	TGTGCCAGCAGTTACTGGGGACTAGCGGGGGCCAATGAGCAGTTCTTC
TRBJ2-5	TRBV6-1	NA	NA	CASTYEETLPGTQYF	TGTGCCAGCACCTACGAGGAGACACTGCCAGGAACCCAGTACTTC
TRBJ2-3	TRBV3-1	NA	NA	CASSQDDHTDTQYF	TGTGCCAGCAGCCAAGACGACCACACAGATACGCAGTATTTT
TRBJ2-1	TRBV20-1	TRBD2	few	CSATGTSGPLYNEQFF	TGCAGTGCCACCGGGACTAGCGGACCCCTTTACAATGAGCAGTTCTTC
TRBJ2-7	TRBV6-1	TRBD2	NA	CASSRGVAGLSVPYKQYF	TGTGCCAGCAGCCGGGGGGTAGCGGGGTTATCCGTCCCCTACAAGCAGTACTTC
TRBJ2-1	TRBV6-5	NA	many	CASSYDVLVHEQFF	TGTGCCAGCAGTTACGATGTACTGGTTCATGAGCAGTTCTTC
TRBJ2-5	TRBV20-1	TRBD2	NA	CSASSGLSSGSRETQYF	TGCAGTGCTAGTTCGGGATTGAGTAGCGGGAGTAGAGAGACCCAGTACTTC
TRBJ2-4	TRBV29-1	NA	few	CSVGAGWSSENIQYF	TGCAGCGTTGGGGCAGGGTGGTCTTCGGAAAACATTCAGTACTTC
TRBJ1-6	TRBV12-5	NA	NA	CASAFEGNSPLHF	TGTGCTAGTGCTTTTGAGGGTAATTCACCCCTCCACTTT
TRBJ1-5	TRBV6-5	NA	many	CASSYGQLNQPQHF	TGTGCCAGCAGTTACGGGCAGCTAAATCAGCCCCAGCATTTT
TRBJ2-7	TRBV5-4	TRBD1	NA	CASSLGAGTGLYEQYF	TGTGCCAGCAGCTTGGGGGCCGGGACAGGGCTCTACGAGCAGTACTTC
TRBJ1-5	TRBV6-4	NA	NA	CASSADGATQPQHF	TGTGCCAGCAGTGCGGACGGAGCGACTCAGCCCCAGCATTTT
TRBJ2-3	TRBV20-1	NA	NA	CSARERVTDTQYF	TGCAGTGCTAGAGAGCGGGTCACAGATACGCAGTATTTT
TRBJ2-7	TRBV6-6	NA	NA	CASSSDGYEQYF	TGTGCCAGCAGCTCGGACGGGTACGAGCAGTACTTC
TRBJ1-2	TRBV29-1	NA	many	CSVEVEGKEDGYTF	TGCAGCGTTGAAGTGGAGGGGAAGGAAGACGGCTACACCTTC
TRBJ2-1	TRBV21-1	NA	many	CASSKTTGNNEQFF	TGTGCCAGCAGCAAGACGACAGGGAACAATGAGCAGTTCTTC
TRBJ2-7	TRBV20-1	TRBD1	NA	CCARASAGGSYEQYF	TGCTGTGCTAGAGCGTCGGCAGGGGGCTCCTACGAGCAGTACTTC
TRBJ2-1	TRBV7-8	TRBD1	NA	CASSFRQGSYNEQFF	TGTGCCAGCAGCTTTCGACAGGGCTCCTACAATGAGCAGTTCTTC
TRBJ2-3	TRBV12-3/TRBV12-4	TRBD2	NA	CASRLWTSGGWTQYF	TGTGCCAGCAGACTATGGACTAGCGGGGGGTGGACGCAGTATTTT
TRBJ2-7	TRBV12-5	NA	NA	CASGLVRASSPYEQYF	TGTGCTAGTGGTTTGGTACGCGCTTCCAGTCCCTACGAGCAGTACTTC
TRBJ2-1	TRBV29-1	NA	few	CSVEDGGLGYNEQFF	TGCAGCGTTGAGGATGGGGGGCTTGGCTACAATGAGCAGTTCTTC
TRBJ2-7	TRBV20-1	TRBD1	many	CSAPTTGGEGYEQYF	TGCAGTGCTCCCACCACAGGGGGCGAAGGCTACGAGCAGTACTTC
TRBJ1-5	TRBV12-3/TRBV12-4	NA	many	CASSLALNQPQHF	TGTGCCAGCAGTTTAGCGCTAAATCAGCCCCAGCATTTT
TRBJ1-1	TRBV5-6	NA	many	CASSLGVRRTEAFF	TGTGCCAGCAGCTTGGGTGTGAGGAGGACTGAAGCTTTCTTT